This T cell receptor (beta chain) was retrieved from a study of T cells in tuberculosis (dated by TCRdb to 2017 to 2018). At the level of the whole study: In the study, CD1B tetramers and high-throughput TCR immunosequencing were combined to characterize T cells specific for the mycobacterial lipid antigen glucose monomycolate (GMM). PBMC from active tuberculosis patients were archived either before standard anti-tuberculosis treatment began or within 7 days of the start of that treatment. With around 10 people per group, a South African clinical cohort compared IGRA-negative adolescents, IGRA-positive adolescents with latent tuberculosis, and adults with active tuberculosis.

In light of the paper, this sample's time point label describes: new active TB diagnosis, blood taken before or within 7 days of starting treatment. Patients with active tuberculosis were defined as newly diagnosed, HIV-seronegative South African adults aged 18 years or older. Active tuberculosis was confirmed by positive sputum smear microscopy and/or positive M. tuberculosis culture. Immunosequencing of unsorted cryopreserved PBMC covered, on average, about 100,000 T cells per clinical donor. Summary of the overall study and its limitations: The smaller NN-distances were partly driven by shorter CDR3-alpha lengths in active tuberculosis patients, and the difference for TCR-beta did not reach statistical significance. Clinical samples were selected based on the availability of cryopreserved specimens, with adults included as active tuberculosis cases and adolescents included as controls. With the diverse GMM-specific repertoire as input, a classifier achieved around 90% accuracy (AUROC roughly 0.88), whereas GEM motif frequencies as input gave approximately 74% accuracy. Compared with IGRA-negative controls, TCR-alpha repertoires from active tuberculosis had smaller mean NN-distances to GMM-specific TCRs, which suggests that these TCRs underwent clonal expansion.

This clone appeared a few times. What antigen it recognizes has not been identified. No base qualities exist here, and no much larger clone lies one base off it. The CDR3 sequence holds 16 residues, the cysteine and phenylalanine included. Left in the record is the CDR3 DNA by itself, 48 bases read in frame from the first base. The germline V gene encodes CDR1 MDHEN and CDR2 SYDVKM. V loses 6 bases at its end and J loses 1 base; junction bases beyond the gene matches: 11. TCR libraries were generated with the immunoSEQ multiplex PCR assay, using TCR-beta and/or TCR-alpha/delta assays for each sample. The amplified TCR libraries were sequenced using the Illumina high-throughput platform. In the paper's pipeline: Clustering and dimensionality reduction were performed using pairwise TCRdist distances among GMM-specific receptors from ex vivo sorted or in vitro expanded T cells. Each clinical repertoire received a mean NN-distance score, defined as the average TCRdist to the nearest 10% of tetramer-positive reference sequences. GEM TCR motif frequency was calculated as the fraction of unique TCRs that matched known GEM sequences by V/J usage and CDR3 length. Active tuberculosis was classified by linear discriminant analysis with leave-one-out cross-validation, implemented in scikit-learn. The source is immuneACCESS, and TCRdb retained only in-frame sequences with V and J called. Part of the clones is not carried over; for the studies checked, unresolved V genes explain less than half of this, and the remainder is unexplained. V, J and clone size are those of that table, while D and trimming were read from the DNA. The sample table contains tens of thousands of clones; only one count was recorded for roughly nine tenths of them. 6.5% to 7% of the sample goes to the ten largest clones.

The clonotype comes from an adult with tuberculosis. The chain is assembled from TRBV28 and TRBJ1-1, and TRBD1 aligns with 7 junction nucleotides. Source: PBMCs, taken at tuberculosis diagnosis. The DNA is TGTGCCAGCAGCTATACCTCCGGGACAGCGAACACTGAAGCTTTCTTT. The translation is CASSYTSGTANTEAFF. Beyond the CDR3, the reference TRBV28 and TRBJ1-1 genes provide the residues; the full variable domain reads: DVKVTQSSRYLVKRTGEKVFLECVQDMDHENMFWYRQDPGLGLRLIYFSYDVKMKEKGDIPEGYSVSREKKERFSLILESASTNQTSMYLCASSYTSGTANTEAFFGQGTRLTVV.